This T cell receptor beta chain appears in the sequencing data of a study of cytomegalovirus exposure and HLA in healthy donors (dated by TCRdb to about 2017). Notes on the research overall: An earlier analysis of approximately 550 of the donors reported 250 to 350 Gb of sequence data and around 110 million unique TCR beta sequences from roughly 180 million T cells. Approximately 300 gigabases of sequencing data and around 85 million unique TCR sequences made up an early release that covered approximately 700 HLA-typed donors. Of the roughly 430 genotyped donors, approximately 83% fell in the genetic ancestry cluster associated with self-reported Caucasian donors. The aim of the study was to test whether cataloging public T cell receptors could identify signatures of past pathogen exposure. The study profiled the T cell repertoires of 500 to 800 subjects by immunosequencing and related them to cytomegalovirus serostatus. Along with the 666-subject first cohort, a separate validation cohort of more than 90 different subjects was used. To predict cytomegalovirus infection status, the study combined high-throughput TCR immunosequencing, statistical association of individual TCRs with disease status, and machine learning. In a later analysis, previously published TCR beta repertoires from more than 500 donors were re-analyzed and high-resolution HLA genotyping was added so that TCR occurrence patterns could be studied. Rather than using new phenotypic data, the later analysis identified candidate immune exposures from TCR beta sequences and from how often those sequences occurred across donors. An earlier analysis of approximately 500 of the donors applied high-throughput TCR beta sequencing to assess whether each TCR beta V gene segment acted as functional or pseudogenic. Donor age, sex, ethnicity and CMV serostatus were collected together with the repertoire data. In a later genetic analysis, genome-wide SNP genotypes for 398 of the 666 donors were used, and that subset was treated as a discovery cohort. All discovery cohort repertoires had been generated on a single sequencing platform. Both class I and class II loci were covered by HLA typing, at four-digit resolution. Typing coverage differed by locus: A, B, C, DRB1 and DQB1 were typed in roughly 620-640 donors, DQA1 in 522, DPA1 in 600 to 610, and DPB1 in 400 to 490. Roughly five DR-DQ haplotypes were handled as single units for association and clustering because linkage in the cohort was strong. Across under 500 genotyped donors of the cohort, an average of approximately 240,000 unique TCR beta nucleotide sequences per donor were sequenced, and 15% to 20% of those sequences were non-productive. Overall study results and their limits: According to a later genetic analysis, donors in an Asian-associated ancestry cluster had fewer N-insertions in productive TCRs than the approximately 670-donor mean. The study gave a list of about 150 TCR beta chains associated with cytomegalovirus. At a false discovery rate of 0.05, a later analysis linked 16,951 TCR beta sequences to specific HLA alleles. For the cohort, immune exposure information was limited to CMV serostatus. Because some donors lacked HLA typing at each locus, the association tests relied only on the typed subset. When HLA alleles, especially DR and DQ, strongly co-occurred, TCR associations were difficult to assign to individual alleles. In both the original and validation cohorts, the classifier was reported to diagnose cytomegalovirus status with high specificity and sensitivity. Roughly uniform sequencing depth across donors was assumed in presence/absence analyses, although this assumption may not hold. Across donors, most TCR sequences were observed very rarely, whereas some public TCRs were present in many individuals. Because counts were too low, 15 to 20 rarely observed V segments, including chromosome 9 orphons, were left out of the earlier analysis of 500 to 750 of the donors. A later genetic analysis associated a missense DCLRE1C variant with V-gene and J-gene trimming of TCR beta chains, and an independent cohort replicated the association. In an earlier analysis of approximately 590 of the donors, most TCR beta V segments appeared in productive rearrangements about 90% or about 30% of the time, broadly matching IMGT annotations. A few of the identified cytomegalovirus-associated TCR beta chains were confirmed in vitro to be specific for cytomegalovirus antigens. A later analysis found that HLA-associated TCR beta chains were more clonally expanded and had lower generation probabilities than equally common non-associated chains. Correlated functional status among segregating V segments might reflect linkage disequilibrium, but an unknown experimental factor could not be ruled out. In a later analysis, TCR association rates were found to vary across HLA loci, with the most associated TCRs seen for DRB1 alleles and the fewest for HLA-C alleles. Several of the top co-occurrence clusters appeared to be linked to parvovirus B19, influenza, CMV and Epstein-Barr virus, according to a later analysis. The 87-base-pair reads could not distinguish some IMGT-functional V segments, including TRBV6-2 and TRBV6-3, so those segments were excluded. The sequencing pipeline was judged likely to have produced a cluster of highly shared sequence variants as a technical artifact. A later analysis found that most CMV-associated TCR beta chains appeared HLA-restricted, with HLA associations seemingly driven largely by CMV exposure. A further reported finding was that TCR beta sequences accurately predicted the HLA-A and HLA-B alleles for most subjects in the first cohort. The authors suggested that the approach could potentially be extended to other disease states and immunological phenotypes. Only TCR beta chains were sequenced in this cohort, and the absence of alpha or paired-chain data limited detectable features.

From the germline V gene, CDR1 is KGHSH and CDR2 is LQKENI. Between the V and J ends, shortened by 5 bases and 0 bases respectively, the junction contains 11 bases. CDR3 length: 15 amino acids, cysteine to phenylalanine. Of all the DNA, just the CDR3 is kept, 45 bases in frame from base 1. Comment on this clone: Its antigen specificity is not known. No base qualities exist here, and no much larger clone lies one base off it.

The cohort was made up of around 720 healthy bone marrow donors. Cohort members were all nominally healthy when sampled, although unrecorded immune exposures were likely present. The donor was CMV seronegative and was included in the group of 352 seronegative cohort members. A peripheral blood sample was collected from each donor, and TCR beta sequencing was performed on peripheral blood mononuclear cells. The Qiagen DNeasy Blood Extraction Kit was used to extract genomic DNA from the blood cell samples. Libraries were constructed by the immunoSEQ multiplex PCR assay. A mixture of 60 forward primers for TCR Vbeta segments and 13 reverse primers for TCR Jbeta segments was used in the multiplex PCR. The CDR3 region of rearranged TCR beta genes was amplified from genomic DNA with a multiplex PCR assay. On the Illumina HiSeq System, the amplified TCR beta libraries were sequenced as 87-base-pair reads. Regarding the original processing steps: Across the 600 to 700 repertoires, a later analysis counted 80 million or so unique TCR beta chains, about 10 million of which were shared by at least two donors. To remove PCR and sequencing errors, raw reads were error-corrected and collapsed into unique sequences using a nearest-neighbor algorithm that merged closely related sequences. V, D and J gene segments were assigned by aligning CDR3 sequences to IMGT reference sequences. For a sequence to be retained, a match of at least six nucleotides to both a V gene segment and a J gene segment was required. A rearrangement counted as productive if the CDR3 had no stop codons and remained in frame with V and J, and every other rearrangement counted as non-productive. Following IMGT convention, CDR3 was defined as the stretch from the second conserved V-encoded cysteine to the conserved J-encoded phenylalanine. The earlier analysis of about 590 of the donors excluded sequences that lacked an unambiguous match to a single V gene segment. An earlier analysis of 587 of the donors classified V segments as functional when productive rearrangements were above 56.7% and as segregating when the standard deviation between donors was above 5%. To diagnose cytomegalovirus status from the catalog of TCR beta chain sequences, a statistical classification framework was built. In a later analysis, TCR nucleotide sequences were compared against IMGT/GENE-DB human TR gene sequences so that V and J genes could be assigned. Using the TCRdist pipeline, a later analysis assigned CDR3 sequences along with most-parsimonious VDJ recombination scenarios. In a later analysis, each TCR beta chain was defined by its CDR3 amino acid sequence together with its V-gene family, and reads lacking a unique V-gene family were excluded. As a way to deal with suspected cross-contamination and a sequencing artifact, a later analysis dropped under 600 nucleotide sequences that were highly shared and had low generation probability. A later analysis calculated a clonal expansion index for each public chain from normalized within-repertoire ranks of inferred template counts. In a later analysis, generation probabilities were computed with a VDJ recombination model fitted to out-of-frame rearrangements, and the resulting probabilities were checked against IGoR. In a later analysis, hypergeometric tests were used to score TCR-TCR, TCR-HLA and TCR-CMV co-occurrence, with a repertoire-size bias correction applied to TCR pairs. A later analysis estimated false discovery rates by permuting HLA or CMV assignments 20 times. A later analysis grouped co-occurring TCRs with DBSCAN, adding TCRdist sequence similarity when clustering within HLA-allele-positive subsets. Repertoires with fewer than 30,000 or more than 120,000 public chains were left out of co-occurrence clustering, as were about 5 repertoires with anomalous nucleotide sharing. TCRdb took this table from immuneACCESS and kept in-frame rearrangements with V and J called. Such tables lack part of the clones; where checked against another copy, unresolved V genes explain under half of the gap, and the rest is unexplained. The D gene and trimming were derived from the DNA, and the V and J assignments and clone size from that table. The sample data list around 200,000 clones, and roughly 79% of these were observed just once. Clones ranked in the top ten supply under 2% of the sample.

Sequencing was carried out using PBMCs. The clonotype comes from a man aged 18 to 30 in good health and CMV-seronegative. Recombination joined TRBV18 with TRBJ1-3, with a tentative D gene TRBD1 over 5 matching bases. The encoded CDR3 is CASSSGADSGNTIYF. The nucleotide sequence is TGTGCCAGCTCAAGCGGGGCTGACTCTGGAAACACCATATATTTT. With all but the CDR3 taken from the reference TRBV18 and TRBJ1-3 genes, the full variable domain is: NAGVMQNPRHLVRRRGQEARLRCSPMKGHSHVYWYRQLPEEGLKFMVYLQKENIIDESGMPKERFSAEFPKEGPSILRIQQVVRGDSAAYFCASSSGADSGNTIYFGEGSWLTVV.